The 30 T cell receptor beta chains below come from one sample, sequenced in a study of identifying expanded T cells in peripheral blood. The repertoire was sequenced with immunoSEQ multiplex PCR; TCRdb's copy has only in-frame clones and lacks some. The sample carries under 110,000 clones, 87% recorded once. Input material: blood. The source is a person aged 18-70 years in good health.

The CDR3 nucleotides are TGCGCCAGCAGCTTGGACGCCAGCTCGAGCTCCTACGAGCAGTACTTC. This translates into CASSLDASSSSYEQYF. V is TRBV5-1 and J is TRBJ2-7; D unresolved. CDR3 size: 16 residues. Germline CDR1 and CDR2: SGHRS and YFSETQ. V lost 0 bases to trimming and J lost 0 bases, with 13 bases between them.

The chain joins TRBV6-6 to TRBJ2-3, with 7 bases identical to TRBD2. Germline CDR1 and CDR2: MNHNY and SVGAGI (reference sequence). V trimming: 5 bases; J trimming: 6 bases; junction bases outside the gene matches: 2. This CDR3 comprises 12 residues. The chain's CDR3 is CASSKAGDTQYF. The CDR3 DNA follows: TGTGCCAGCAGTAAAGCGGGGGATACGCAGTATTTT.

The V call is TRBV7-8, the J call TRBJ2-5, with 12 bases that match TRBD2. The CDR3 totals 16 residues. The V segment lost 5 bases and the J segment 5 bases; nucleotides outside the gene matches: 9. Germline-derived CDR1 and CDR2 are SGHVS and FQNEAQ. The CDR3 DNA follows: TGTGCCAGCAGCCCGGGGCTAGCGGGGGGGCAGGAGACCCAGTACTTC. It translates to CASSPGLAGGQETQYF.

The chain recombines TRBV2 with TRBJ1-5; no definite D call. This CDR3 region has 14 residues. Germline CDR1 SNHLY, CDR2 FYNNEI. Between the trimmed V and J ends, which lost 3 bases and 3 bases, there was a span of 9 bases. The CDR3 reads CASSDGRVNQPQHF. CDR3 sequence (DNA): TGTGCCAGCAGTGATGGGAGAGTCAATCAGCCCCAGCATTTT.

J is TRBJ2-3 and V is TRBV7-2, with D unclear. Germline CDR1 is SGHTA and CDR2 is FQGNSA. Trimming took off 5 bases at V and 4 bases at J, with 7 bases between the two ends. The length of the CDR3 is 12 residues. The CDR3 loop is CASSRPSDTQYF. CDR3 sequence (DNA): TGTGCCAGCAGCAGACCGTCAGATACGCAGTATTTT.

V gene TRBV5-1 combines with J gene TRBJ1-1; no firm D call. The CDR3 runs to 15 residues. CDR1 is SGHRS and CDR2 is YFSETQ in the germline V gene. The ends were cut back, 2 bases at V and 2 bases at J, with 13 bases in the middle. CDR3 loop: CASSLTRGYNTEAFF. CDR3 DNA sequence: TGCGCCAGCAGCTTAACCCGGGGATATAACACTGAAGCTTTCTTT.

The chain recombines TRBV7-9 with TRBJ1-5; TRBD1 might be the D (5 bases). Germline V gene data show CDR1 as SEHNR and CDR2 as FQNEAQ (reference sequence). With 1 base removed from V and 7 bases from J, the gap between germline ends came to 8 bases. The CDR3 covers 13 residues. In DNA, the CDR3 is TGTGCCAGCAGCTTAGGCAGGGAACAGCCCCAGCATTTT. It is translated as CASSLGREQPQHF.

V is TRBV2 and J is TRBJ2-7; 8 bases map to TRBD2. This CDR3 has 13 residues. Per the germline V gene, CDR1 is SNHLY and CDR2 is FYNNEI. Germline trimming cut 7 bases from V and 2 bases from J; bases unmatched to any gene: 4. The CDR3 region is CASTAGDAYEQYF. The CDR3 bases are TGTGCCAGCACAGCGGGGGACGCCTACGAGCAGTACTTC.

The chain recombines TRBV7-9 with TRBJ2-5; no clear D gene. V lost 5 bases and J lost 5, with 21 bases in between. This CDR3 is 16 amino acids long. Germline loops: CDR1 SEHNR, CDR2 FQNEAQ (reference sequence). CDR3 coding DNA: TGTGCCAGCAGCCCATCGGCCAGCCTTGAGTGGGAGACCCAGTACTTC. As protein: CASSPSASLEWETQYF.

V and J are TRBV19 and TRBJ2-3; D is uncertain. This CDR3 spans 13 amino acids. Germline CDR1 is LNHDA and CDR2 is SQIVND (reference sequence). Trimming took off 5 bases at V and 0 bases at J, with 6 bases between the two ends. For the CDR3, the DNA is TGTGCCAGTAGTCCAGATAGCACAGATACGCAGTATTTT. Its translation is CASSPDSTDTQYF.

The rearrangement joins TRBV19 to TRBJ1-2, with D perhaps matching TRBD1 (6 bases). The CDR3 has 13 amino acids. Germline V gene lookup returns CDR1 LNHDA and CDR2 SQIVND (reference sequence). The ends were cut back, 4 bases at V and 4 bases at J, with 10 bases in the middle. For the CDR3, the DNA is TGTGCCAGTAGTAACAGGGATGCCTATGGCTACACCTTC. It specifies CASSNRDAYGYTF.

The chain recombines TRBV4-3 with TRBJ2-7; 7 bases line up with TRBD2. The CDR3 length is 15 residues. The germline CDR1 and CDR2 sequences are LGHNA and YSLEER. J gave up 2 bases and V 1 base, and 5 bases lay outside the gene matches. CDR3 DNA: TGCGCCAGCAGCCAAGGACTAGCCGTAACCTACGAGCAGTACTTC. It yields the protein CASSQGLAVTYEQYF.

This clone was recorded once. The genes are TRBV19 and TRBJ1-5; a possible D gene is TRBD1 (6 bases). V was pared by 3 bases and J by 6 bases, with 9 bases between. This CDR3 is 13 amino acids long. The germline V gene encodes CDR1 LNHDA and CDR2 SQIVND (reference sequence). The CDR3 sequence: CASSMGGRQPQHF. The CDR3 DNA follows: TGTGCCAGTAGTATGGGGGGGCGTCAGCCCCAGCATTTT. Complete variable domain (other parts from reference TRBV19 and TRBJ1-5): DGGITQSPKYLFRKEGQNVTLSCEQNLNHDAMYWYRQDPGQGLRLIYYSQIVNDFQKGDIAEGYSVSREKKESFPLTVTSAQKNPTAFYLCASSMGGRQPQHFGDGTRLSIL.

The chain uses TRBV7-2 and TRBJ2-3, with TRBD2 identical over 10 bases. Germline values: CDR1 SGHTA, CDR2 FQGNSA. This CDR3 is built from 16 residues. The trim removed 5 bases at V and 6 bases at J, leaving 11 bases unmatched. The CDR3 protein is CASSLWGSGGRDTQYF. The CDR3 DNA reads as TGTGCCAGCAGCCTCTGGGGTAGCGGGGGGAGGGATACGCAGTATTTT.

This clone has just a few counts. J is TRBJ1-6 and V is TRBV2; TRBD1 matches 7 bases. J gave up 9 bases and V 8 bases, and 10 bases lay outside the gene matches. The CDR3 runs 14 residues. Looked up from germline, CDR1 is SNHLY and CDR2 is FYNNEI. The CDR3 nucleotides are TGTGCCAGCGTGCAAGGGGGCCTCCCTTCACCCCTCCACTTT. Its protein is CASVQGGLPSPLHF.

The chain carries TRBV4-2 and TRBJ2-5; no reliable D call. CDR3 length: 13 residues. Germline lookup yields CDR1 LGHNA and CDR2 YNFKEQ. The V end lost 0 bases, the J end lost 4 bases, and 6 bases lay between the germline ends. Written as DNA, the CDR3 is TGTGCCAGCAGCCAAGAAGATCGAGAGACCCAGTACTTC. It yields the protein CASSQEDRETQYF.

The chain links TRBV7-2 to TRBJ2-7, with D possibly TRBD1 on 6 matching bases. The CDR3 has 13 amino acids. The germline gives CDR1 SGHTA, CDR2 FQGNSA. Between the trimmed V and J ends, which lost 7 bases and 12 bases, there was a span of 22 bases. The CDR3 DNA is TGTGCCAGCAACGAACCGAACAGGGCGAGGATGTACTTC. This translates into CASNEPNRARMYF. The whole variable domain, remainder taken from reference TRBV7-2 and TRBJ2-7, is GAGVSQSPSNKVTEKGKDVELRCDPISGHTALYWYRQSLGQGLEFLIYFQGNSAPDKSGLPSDRFSAERTGGSVSTLTIQRTQQEDSAVYLCASNEPNRARMYFGPGTRLTVT.

This clone turned up a few times. This rearrangement joins TRBV5-6 to TRBJ1-2, with D perhaps matching TRBD1 (6 bases). Germline CDR1 reads SGHDT; CDR2 reads YYEEEE. The CDR3 sequence is 13 residues long. V lost 0 bases and J 7 bases, leaving 10 bases between the germline ends. This chain's CDR3 is CASSLVEGGGYTF. CDR3 coding DNA: TGTGCCAGCAGCTTGGTGGAGGGGGGTGGCTACACCTTC.

This chain links TRBV6-1 with TRBJ1-4; D ambiguous. The CDR3 runs 15 residues. Looked up from germline, CDR1 is MNHNS and CDR2 is SASEGT. V was cut by 6 bases and J by 8 bases, with 19 bases left in between. CDR3 DNA: TGTGCCAGCAGGACCCTACCCCAGAGGCAGGAAAAACTGTTTTTT. This codes for CASRTLPQRQEKLFF.

The V call is TRBV19, the J call TRBJ2-3; 12 nucleotides align to TRBD1. The CDR3 covers 16 residues. Looked up from germline, CDR1 is LNHDA and CDR2 is SQIVND (reference sequence). The ends lost 5 bases at V and 5 bases at J; junction bases unmatched: 8. The CDR3 DNA reads as TGTGCCAGTAGTGGACCGGGACAGGGGGCTTTAGATACGCAGTATTTT. It is translated as CASSGPGQGALDTQYF.

V gene TRBV30 combines with J gene TRBJ1-2, with D perhaps matching TRBD1 (6 bases). Deletions cut 2 bases from V and 4 bases from J, with 23 bases between. The germline V gene has CDR1 GTSNPN and CDR2 SVGIG (reference sequence). CDR3 length: 17 amino acids. The chain's CDR3 is CAWSSGGRPHGRYGYTF. DNA for the CDR3: TGTGCCTGGAGTTCGGGGGGGCGACCTCACGGACGCTATGGCTACACCTTC.

V and J are TRBV12-2 and TRBJ2-7. TRBV12-2 is a documented pseudogene. The CDR3 runs 12 residues. CDR3 protein: CASRLVVYEQYF. DNA for the CDR3: TGTGCAAGTCGCTTAGTTGTCTACGAGCAGTACTTC.

V is TRBV5-1 and J is TRBJ2-7, with D possibly matching TRBD1 (6 bases). The V end lost 2 bases, the J end lost 0 bases, and 15 bases lay between the germline ends. Germline V gene data show CDR1 as SGHRS and CDR2 as YFSETQ. The CDR3 has 16 amino acids. The CDR3 DNA follows: TGCGCCAGCAGCTTATTTGGGACAAGGACCTCCTACGAGCAGTACTTC. This encodes CASSLFGTRTSYEQYF.

The genes are TRBV4-1 and TRBJ2-1, with D perhaps TRBD1 or TRBD2 (5 bases each). The germline gives CDR1 MGHRA, CDR2 YSYEKL. V was cut by 0 bases and J by 7 bases, with 10 bases left in between. This CDR3 is 14 amino acids long. The CDR3 coding sequence is TGCGCCAGCAGCCAAGATTGGGGACCAAATGAGCAGTTCTTC. It specifies CASSQDWGPNEQFF.

This clone was counted once. The V gene is TRBV27, the J gene TRBJ1-5; D gene ambiguous. Between the trimmed V and J ends, which lost 1 base and 2 bases, there was a span of 9 bases. The CDR3 is 15 amino acids. Germline-derived CDR1 and CDR2 are MNHEY and SMNVEV (reference sequence). The DNA for the CDR3 is TGTGCCAGCAGTTTATTTTTGGGTGGCAATCAGCCCCAGCATTTT. Translating gives CASSLFLGGNQPQHF.

The V and J genes are TRBV4-3 and TRBJ1-3, with no clear D. Per the germline V gene, CDR1 is LGHNA and CDR2 is YSLEER. The CDR3 runs 13 residues. Trimming took off 1 base at V and 4 bases at J, with 5 bases between the two ends. For the CDR3, the DNA is TGCGCCAGCAGCCAAGTGTCGGGAAACACCATATATTTT. It translates to CASSQVSGNTIYF.

The chain employs TRBV18 and TRBJ1-3; no definite D call. Trimming stripped 1 base from V and 0 bases from J, with 10 bases between. The CDR3 covers 16 residues. Germline CDR1 reads KGHSH; CDR2 reads LQKENI. CDR3 sequence reads: CASSPRPSSSGNTIYF. In DNA, the CDR3 is TGTGCCAGCTCACCACGGCCCTCGAGCTCTGGAAACACCATATATTTT.

As DNA, the CDR3 is TGTGCCAGCAGTTCACAGGGGGCCTTAGCTTTCTTT. Its protein product is CASSSQGALAFF. The chain is built from TRBV28 and TRBJ1-1; 9 bases map to TRBD1. With V trimmed by 4 bases and J by 10 bases, 4 bases remained unmatched. Germline CDR1 and CDR2: MDHEN and SYDVKM. This CDR3 spans 12 amino acids.

This clone was seen only once. The chain employs TRBV7-2 and TRBJ1-3; D ambiguous. Trimming took 4 bases from V and 4 from J, leaving 11 bases between them. Looked up from germline, CDR1 is SGHTA and CDR2 is FQGNSA. This CDR3 spans 14 amino acids. DNA of the CDR3: TGTGCCAGCAGCTCAGGTGCCGCCGGAAACACCATATATTTT. Translated, it gives CASSSGAAGNTIYF.

J is TRBJ2-1 and V is TRBV19; TRBD1 agrees at 7 bases. V trimming: 1 base; J trimming: 1 base; junction bases outside the gene matches: 7. CDR3 size: 17 residues. Germline loops: CDR1 LNHDA, CDR2 SQIVND (reference sequence). The DNA of the CDR3 is TGTGCCAGTAGTATAGTCCCCGAGGGGGCTTCCTACAATGAGCAGTTCTTC. Its protein product is CASSIVPEGASYNEQFF.